This TCR beta chain originates from a study of blood T cell repertoires in COVID-19. About the study: Sources were T cells, B-cell-depleted T cells, or PBMCs; the material itself was cDNA or gDNA.

This CDR3 region has 14 residues. Unmatched junction bases numbered 12, after V lost 10 bases and J lost 5 bases. CDR1 and CDR2 (germline): MGHDK, SYGVNS. Clones were sequenced by immunoSEQ multiplex PCR, and TCRdb holds only the in-frame ones, with some missing. The sample gives roughly 180,000 clones, roughly 80% of which show up once; 6.5% to 8.5% is in the top ten. The specimen was peripheral blood. The chain employs TRBV25-1 and TRBJ2-3; 7 nucleotides match TRBD1. This TCR came from a human donor in a cohort sampled during active COVID-19. The CDR3 region has the DNA TGTGCCACCCAAGGGGACAGAGAAATAGATACGCAGTATTTT. This translates into CATQGDREIDTQYF. The full variable domain, in which reference TRBV25-1 and TRBJ2-3 provide the parts outside the CDR3, is EADIYQTPRYLVIGTGKKITLECSQTMGHDKMYWYQQDPGMELHLIHYSYGVNSTEKGDLSSESTVSRIRTEHFPLTLESARPSHTSQYLCATQGDREIDTQYFGPGTRLTVL.